This passage covers 9 T cell receptor beta chains from one sample sequenced in a study of blood T cell repertoires in COVID-19. Using immunoSEQ multiplex PCR, the repertoire was profiled, and TCRdb retains in-frame clones only, with some absent. The sample records about 330,000 clones, around 87% being singletons. Sample: peripheral blood. The origin of the receptors is a woman aged 45-65 years with active or convalescent COVID-19.

The chain combines TRBV7-8 with TRBJ1-5; D call uncertain. CDR3 length: 17 amino acids. The germline V and J ends were trimmed by 2 bases and 0 bases, with 14 bases remaining between them. Per germline, CDR1 SGHVS and CDR2 FQNEAQ. The CDR3: CASSLFLQQYSNQPQHF. CDR3 nucleotides: TGTGCCAGCAGCTTATTTTTACAGCAATATAGCAATCAGCCCCAGCATTTT.

The V and J genes are TRBV6-5 and TRBJ1-4, with 7 bases that match TRBD1. Losses at the gene ends were 5 bases for V and 8 bases for J; bases not matched to a gene: 8. Germline lookup yields CDR1 MNHEY and CDR2 SVGAGI. The CDR3 is 14 residues long. CDR3 DNA sequence: TGTGCCAGCAGTACAACAGGGGCGGCGGAAAAACTGTTTTTT. Translation gives CASSTTGAAEKLFF.

J is TRBJ2-7 and V is TRBV7-2, with TRBD1 matching over 7 bases. CDR1 is SGHTA and CDR2 is FQGNSA in the germline V gene. This CDR3 has 15 amino acids. J was trimmed by 6 bases and V by 3 bases; bases with no gene match: 11. CDR3 loop: CASSFSGTGVREQYF. In DNA, the CDR3 is TGTGCCAGCAGCTTCTCCGGTACAGGGGTTCGCGAGCAGTACTTC.

This chain joins TRBV7-2 and TRBJ2-5, with 10 bases matching TRBD1. The V gene's germline CDR1 is SGHTA and CDR2 FQGNSA. V was clipped by 6 bases and J by 5 bases; unmatched bases: 6. CDR3 size: 14 residues. In DNA form, the CDR3 reads TGTGCCAGCAGAACAGGGACAGGGGCGGAGACCCAGTACTTC. This codes for CASRTGTGAETQYF.

V and J are TRBV5-4 and TRBJ2-7, with TRBD2 matching 12 bases. CDR1 is SGHNT, CDR2 YYREEE, per germline (reference sequence). There are 15 residues in the CDR3. Trimming took 5 bases from V and 3 from J; bases not matched to a gene: 6. The CDR3 reads CASSSMTSGGYEQYF. CDR3 sequence (DNA): TGTGCCAGCAGTTCTATGACTAGCGGGGGCTACGAGCAGTACTTC.

This clone was seen more than once but under ten times. This rearrangement joins TRBV6-2 or TRBV6-3 to TRBJ2-6; 10 nucleotides line up with TRBD2. This CDR3 is built from 17 residues. The V and J ends lost 6 bases and 2 bases, in that order; junction bases with no gene match: 7. Germline V gene sequence: CDR1 MNHEY, CDR2 SVGEGT. In DNA form, the CDR3 reads TGTGCCAGCAGCACCCTAGCGGGAGTGGCTGGGGCCAACGTCCTGACTTTC. The encoded protein is CASSTLAGVAGANVLTF.

The gene calls are TRBV5-1 and TRBJ2-1; 9 bases are a match to TRBD1. The CDR3 runs to 19 residues. CDR1 SGHRS and CDR2 YFSETQ come from the germline V gene. With V trimmed by 3 bases and J by 3 bases, 16 bases remained unmatched. The CDR3 coding sequence is TGCGCCAGCAGCTCCCAGGCGGGCCCGGGACAGGGAGGCTACAATGAGCAGTTCTTC. Translated: CASSSQAGPGQGGYNEQFF.

This clone was detected once. This rearrangement joins TRBV28 to TRBJ1-6; the D gene is possibly TRBD1 (6 bases). Germline assignment: CDR1 MDHEN and CDR2 SYDVKM. The CDR3 length is 14 residues. V gave up 6 bases and J gave up 8 bases, with 14 bases separating them. The CDR3 protein is CASRPPTGHSPLHF. The DNA of the CDR3 is TGTGCCAGCAGGCCCCCAACAGGGCATTCACCCCTCCACTTT.

A single count supports this clone. This chain links TRBV7-2 with TRBJ2-3, with TRBD1 matching over 8 bases. V lost 5 bases, J lost 1 base, and 5 bases stayed unmatched. Germline values: CDR1 SGHTA, CDR2 FQGNSA. CDR3 length: 15 amino acids. CDR3: CASSPGQGRTDTQYF. The CDR3 DNA follows: TGTGCCAGCAGCCCCGGACAGGGCCGCACAGATACGCAGTATTTT.